This T cell receptor (beta chain) was captured in a study of cytomegalovirus exposure and HLA in healthy donors. Study-wide background: An earlier analysis identified more than 95 million unique TCR beta sequences in approximately 190 million T cells.

Primers for the PCR totalled 60 Vbeta and 13 Jbeta. Using immunoSEQ multiplex PCR, the repertoire was profiled, and TCRdb retains in-frame clones only, with some absent. Altogether a few hundred thousand clones are present, approximately 70% being singletons, with the ten largest covering roughly 2.4%. Input material: PBMCs. The TCR sequence derives from a female donor in good health and CMV-seronegative.

DNA of the CDR3: TGCAGTGCTAGCCGGGACACTTACACCTTC. It codes for CSASRDTYTF. The V and J genes are TRBV20-1 and TRBJ1-2; tentatively, D is TRBD1 (6 bases). V was cut by 3 bases and J by 11 bases, with 10 bases left in between. CDR3 size: 10 residues. CDR1 and CDR2 from the germline V gene are DFQATT and SNEGSKA (reference sequence).